This T cell receptor (beta chain) derives from a study of blood T cell repertoires in COVID-19. Germline lookup yields CDR1 SGHVS and CDR2 FNYEAQ. The CDR3 is made up of 17 amino acids. V was clipped by 5 bases and J by 4 bases; unmatched bases: 10. Authors' data handling: It was from reference gene primer amplification that nucleated cell counts were estimated. The repertoire was sequenced with immunoSEQ multiplex PCR; TCRdb's copy has only in-frame clones and lacks some. V and J calls and clone size come straight from that table; D and trimming were deduced from the DNA. The data hold about 180,000 clones, with about 86% observed a single time.

The sequence was collected from a man aged 50 to 59 with active or convalescent COVID-19. The chain combines TRBV7-6 with TRBJ2-3; 12 bases align to TRBD2. Sequencing was carried out using peripheral blood. Written as DNA, the CDR3 is TGTGCCAGCAGCAGGACTAGCGGGATGGTAAGAGCAGATACGCAGTATTTT. Translation: CASSRTSGMVRADTQYF.